Sequencing of this T cell receptor beta chain was carried out in a study of persistence of HIV-infected CD4 T cells. The immunoSEQ assay was version 4, run in survey mode. The protocol was immunoSEQ multiplex PCR, while the TCRdb copy is restricted to in-frame clones and leaves out a portion. The table has roughly 43,000 clones, approximately 89% seen once; the top ten hold less than 2%. Germline V CDR1 and CDR2: MNHEY, SVGEGT. Trimming removed 6 bases from V and 6 bases from J; junction bases left unmatched: 12. This CDR3 spans 15 amino acids. Nonspecific anti-CD3/anti-CD28 bead stimulation represents the broad CD4+ T cell repertoire. CD4+ T cells upregulating both CD40 ligand and CD69 were sorted as responding cells. An approximately 17-hour stimulation of CD8-depleted PBMCs used anti-CD28/CD49d costimulation, CD40-blocking antibody and enfuvirtide. To note about this clone: The antigen is not known.

The receptor comes from an adult man with HIV who was CMV-seropositive. The chain carries TRBV6-2 or TRBV6-3 and TRBJ2-7, with TRBD2 matching 9 bases. Sequencing was performed on CD4+ T cells sorted from PBMCs after approximately 19-hour stimulation, taken from a patient who received antiretroviral therapy. The CDR3 nucleotides read TGTGCCAGCAGCCAAGCGGGGGGCCGGGTAGCCGAGCAGTACTTC. Protein sequence: CASSQAGGRVAEQYF.